This TCR beta chain derives from a study of shared clonotypes between healthy human individuals. A note on this clone: Without the conserved terminal phenylalanine or tryptophan, this CDR3 likely stems from a read error. No DNA is shown, since the ends of the CDR3 on it are uncertain; the CDR3 is the one TCRdb lists.

Repertoires were generated with immunoSEQ multiplex PCR, while TCRdb's copy carries only in-frame clones and drops some. The sample has some 2,100,000 clones, 85% to 95% seen once; the top ten hold more than 1.5%. Per the germline V gene, CDR1 is SGHAT and CDR2 is FQNNGV. Counting both end residues, the CDR3 totals 12 amino acids. The naive CD8 subset, CD45RO-negative cells positively selected for CCR7, excluded terminally differentiated effector memory CD45RA+ cells. The chain uses TRBV11-2 and TRBJ2-3. The source is a man in his late teens or twenties in good health. Some clones in this sample may be carry-over from other donors' samples. Sequenced sample: naive CD8+ T cells from PBMCs. CDR3 region: CASSLGGGDISL.